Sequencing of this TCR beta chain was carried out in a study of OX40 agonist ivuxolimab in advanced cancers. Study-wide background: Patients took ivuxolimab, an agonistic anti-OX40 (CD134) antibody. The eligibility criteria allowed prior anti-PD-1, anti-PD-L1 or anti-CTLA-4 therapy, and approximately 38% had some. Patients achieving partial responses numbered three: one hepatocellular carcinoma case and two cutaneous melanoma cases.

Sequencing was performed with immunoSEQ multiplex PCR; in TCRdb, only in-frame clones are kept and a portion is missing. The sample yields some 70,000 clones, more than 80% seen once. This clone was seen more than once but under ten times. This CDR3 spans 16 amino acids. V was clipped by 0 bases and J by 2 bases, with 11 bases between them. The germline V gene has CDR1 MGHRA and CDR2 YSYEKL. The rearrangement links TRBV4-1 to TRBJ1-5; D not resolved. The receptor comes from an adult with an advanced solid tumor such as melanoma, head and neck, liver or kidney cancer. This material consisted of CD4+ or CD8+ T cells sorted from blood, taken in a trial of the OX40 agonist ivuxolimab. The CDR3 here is CASSQDTILGNQPQHF. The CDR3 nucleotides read TGCGCCAGCAGCCAAGACACCATCTTGGGCAATCAGCCCCAGCATTTT.